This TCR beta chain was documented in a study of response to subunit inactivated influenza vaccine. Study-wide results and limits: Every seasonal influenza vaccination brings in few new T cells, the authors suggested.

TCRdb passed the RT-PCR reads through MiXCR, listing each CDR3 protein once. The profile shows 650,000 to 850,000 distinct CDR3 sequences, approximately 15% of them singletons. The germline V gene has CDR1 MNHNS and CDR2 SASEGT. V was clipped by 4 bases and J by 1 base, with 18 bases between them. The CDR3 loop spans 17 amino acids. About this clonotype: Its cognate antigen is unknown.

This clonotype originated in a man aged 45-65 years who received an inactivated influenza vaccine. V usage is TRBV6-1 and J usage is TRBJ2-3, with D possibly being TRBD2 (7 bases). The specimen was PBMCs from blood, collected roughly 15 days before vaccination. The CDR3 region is CASSAGPGGPGTDTQYF. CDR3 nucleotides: TGTGCCAGCAGTGCTGGACCGGGGGGCCCCGGCACAGATACGCAGTATTTT.